A single sample gave rise to the 16 T cell receptor beta chains below, sequenced in a study of control samples from healthy donors and cancer patients. Profiled with immunoSEQ multiplex PCR; TCRdb holds only in-frame clones, not every one. The sample has approximately 98,000 clones; around four fifths are singletons. Material for sequencing was blood. These receptors were taken from a man between 18 and 29 years old in good health.

The V and J genes are TRBV11-2 and TRBJ2-1, with 13 bases matching TRBD2. Germline V lookup: CDR1 SGHAT, CDR2 FQNNGV. The ends lost 6 bases at V and 5 bases at J; junction bases unmatched: 7. The CDR3 totals 16 residues. CDR3 nucleotides: TGTGCCAGCAGGCCTACTAGCGGGGGGGCACACAATGAGCAGTTCTTC. Translated: CASRPTSGGAHNEQFF. The full variable domain, in which reference TRBV11-2 and TRBJ2-1 provide the parts outside the CDR3, is EAGVAQSPRYKIIEKRQSVAFWCNPISGHATLYWYQQILGQGPKLLIQFQNNGVVDDSQLPKDRFSAERLKGVDSTLKIQPAKLEDSAVYLCASRPTSGGAHNEQFFGPGTRLTVL.

The chain is built from TRBV15 and TRBJ2-4; TRBD2 matches 7 bases. The germline gives CDR1 LNHNV, CDR2 YYDKDF (reference sequence). The CDR3 is made up of 17 amino acids. V shed 8 bases, J shed 1 base, and the junction held 14 bases outside the gene matches. This chain's CDR3 is CATFPGRMGGAKNIQYF. The CDR3 bases are TGTGCCACCTTCCCCGGACGGATGGGGGGGGCCAAAAACATTCAGTACTTC.

The V call is TRBV28, the J call TRBJ2-5; D is unresolved. Trimming stripped 8 bases from V and 5 bases from J, with 15 bases between. CDR1 is MDHEN, CDR2 SYDVKM, per germline. The CDR3 has 13 residues. The CDR3 DNA sequence: TGTGCCAGCGGATCCATACGGAAGGAGACCCAGTACTTC. This translates into CASGSIRKETQYF.

The genes are TRBV5-1 and TRBJ2-3; no clear D. The CDR3 is 13 amino acids. The ends were cut back, 4 bases at V and 0 bases at J, with 6 bases in the middle. Per germline, CDR1 SGHRS and CDR2 YFSETQ. The CDR3 DNA is TGCGCCAGCAGCCGATATAGCACAGATACGCAGTATTTT. This codes for CASSRYSTDTQYF.

The CDR3 DNA reads TGCGCCAGCAGCCAAGATTCGACAGTTCAATATTCACCCCTCCACTTT. This gives the protein CASSQDSTVQYSPLHF. The chain recombines TRBV4-1 with TRBJ1-6, with a weak D call TRBD1 (5 bases). Germline V gene lookup returns CDR1 MGHRA and CDR2 YSYEKL. The CDR3 is 16 residues long. Trimming removed 0 bases from V and 8 bases from J, with 14 bases in between.

The CDR3 DNA follows: TGTGCCACCAGTGACCCCCGGGAGTCCCGATATGGCTACACCTTC. Translating it yields CATSDPRESRYGYTF. The V gene is TRBV24-1, the J gene TRBJ1-2; unclear D gene. Trimming pared 4 bases from V and 5 bases from J, leaving 16 bases between. The CDR3 is 15 residues long. CDR1 is KGHDR, CDR2 SFDVKD, per germline.

This chain uses TRBV19 with TRBJ1-6, with D unresolved. Deletions cut 10 bases from V and 0 bases from J, with 7 bases between. The CDR3 is made up of 13 amino acids. Germline V gives CDR1 LNHDA, CDR2 SQIVND (reference sequence). This CDR3 reads CATSSSYNSPLHF. CDR3 sequence (DNA): TGTGCCACTTCGAGCTCCTATAATTCACCCCTCCACTTT.

The V call is TRBV7-2, the J call TRBJ1-6; 9 bases fit TRBD1. With V trimmed by 5 bases and J by 14 bases, 10 bases remained unmatched. The CDR3 contains 14 residues. Germline CDR1 SGHTA, CDR2 FQGNSA. This CDR3 is CASSRDRDRTALHF. In DNA, the CDR3 is TGTGCCAGCAGCCGGGACAGGGATAGAACGGCCCTCCACTTT. Full variable domain (rest looked up from reference TRBV7-2 and TRBJ1-6): GAGVSQSPSNKVTEKGKDVELRCDPISGHTALYWYRQSLGQGLEFLIYFQGNSAPDKSGLPSDRFSAERTGGSVSTLTIQRTQQEDSAVYLCASSRDRDRTALHFGNGTRLTVT.

This chain joins TRBV4-1 and TRBJ1-1, with no clear D. Trimming took 1 base from V and 1 from J, leaving 10 bases between them. CDR3 length: 15 amino acids. Germline assignment: CDR1 MGHRA and CDR2 YSYEKL. The CDR3 DNA sequence: TGCGCCAGCAGCCAAGGGGCAGGCACGAACACTGAAGCTTTCTTT. Amino acid sequence: CASSQGAGTNTEAFF.

The chain uses TRBV28 and TRBJ2-7, with a tentative D call TRBD1 (6 bases). From germline, CDR1 is MDHEN and CDR2 SYDVKM. This CDR3 has 14 amino acids. The germline V and J ends were trimmed by 3 bases and 6 bases, with 15 bases remaining between them. CDR3 sequence reads: CASSFAGEGTEQYF. The CDR3, as DNA: TGTGCCAGCAGTTTTGCAGGGGAAGGAACCGAGCAGTACTTC.

The V and J genes are TRBV7-9 and TRBJ2-6; the D is unclear. The CDR3 is 13 amino acids. Trimming removed 5 bases from V and 1 base from J, with 3 bases in between. Germline V gene sequence: CDR1 SEHNR, CDR2 FQNEAQ (reference sequence). In DNA, the CDR3 is TGTGCCAGCAGCGGATCTGGGGCCAACGTCCTGACTTTC. This sequence encodes CASSGSGANVLTF.

V gene TRBV2 combines with J gene TRBJ1-5; TRBD1 agrees at 10 bases. The CDR3 loop spans 15 amino acids. V trimming: 2 bases; J trimming: 5 bases; junction bases outside the gene matches: 3. The germline V gene encodes CDR1 SNHLY and CDR2 FYNNEI. The CDR3 DNA reads as TGTGCCAGCAGTGAAATGGGACAGGGGTATCAGCCCCAGCATTTT. It is translated as CASSEMGQGYQPQHF.

The CDR3 region has the DNA TGTGCCAGCAGCGCCCTCCTAGGGTTATCGGCGGATACGCAGTATTTT. It codes for CASSALLGLSADTQYF. The rearrangement uses TRBV9 and TRBJ2-3, with unresolved D. There are 16 residues in the CDR3. V lost 3 bases, J lost 6 bases, and 20 bases lay in between. Germline CDR1 reads SGDLS; CDR2 reads YYNGEE.

The CDR3 nucleotides are TGTGCCACCAGTCGTAACGGGGGTCCCTCGGATACGCAGTATTTT. This encodes CATSRNGGPSDTQYF. The chain links TRBV15 to TRBJ2-3, with D possibly being TRBD2 (6 bases). Trimming removed 6 bases from V and 6 bases from J, with 19 bases in between. Germline V gene sequence: CDR1 LNHNV, CDR2 YYDKDF (reference sequence). The CDR3 runs to 15 residues.

The chain combines TRBV28 with TRBJ2-3; perhaps TRBD1 as D (6 bases). V lost 8 bases, J lost 0 bases, and 18 bases lay in between. In germline, CDR1 is MDHEN, CDR2 SYDVKM. The CDR3 sequence is 16 residues long. CDR3 protein: CASFFGRQGSTDTQYF. The CDR3 DNA reads as TGTGCCAGCTTCTTCGGTAGGCAGGGGAGCACAGATACGCAGTATTTT.

This chain uses TRBV11-1 with TRBJ2-3; D possibly corresponds to TRBD1 (5 bases). Trimming removed 4 bases from V and 0 bases from J, with 14 bases in between. The CDR3 length is 16 residues. The V gene's germline CDR1 is SGHAT and CDR2 FQDESV (reference sequence). CDR3 nucleotides: TGTGCCAGCAGCTCACCAGGCAGGGCTAGCACAGATACGCAGTATTTT. This gives the protein CASSSPGRASTDTQYF.